These T cell receptor beta chains were read from a single sample in a study of T cell responses to AZD1222 COVID-19 vaccine. Sequencing was performed with immunoSEQ multiplex PCR; in TCRdb, only in-frame clones are kept and a portion is missing. The sample lists fewer than 100,000 clones, around nine tenths occurring once. The specimen was peripheral blood, collected 28 days after the second AZD1222 dose. Every receptor here comes from an adult who received the AZD1222 COVID-19 vaccine. Each CDR3 is given with its conserved first and last residue. A D gene is named only where the DNA matches it firmly. Clone size is shown for a subset of rows, as once, few, many or a class of expanded clone.

V gene	J gene	D gene	clone size	CDR3 protein	CDR3 DNA
TRBV10-3	TRBJ1-6	NA	NA	CAISRKNSETYGSPLHF	TGTGCCATCAGCCGGAAGAACAGCGAAACCTATGGTTCACCCCTCCACTTT
TRBV2	TRBJ1-2	NA	NA	CATSPSVHNYGYTF	TGTGCCACCTCGCCCTCGGTACATAACTATGGCTACACCTTC
TRBV9	TRBJ1-4	TRBD1	few	CASSTRTGDEKLFF	TGTGCCAGCAGCACTCGGACAGGGGATGAAAAACTGTTTTTT
TRBV7-3	TRBJ2-7	NA	NA	CASSPEGGNEQYF	TGTGCCAGCAGCCCGGAAGGGGGGAACGAGCAGTACTTC
TRBV7-9	TRBJ2-1	TRBD2	NA	CASSLAGGDEQFF	TGTGCCAGCAGCTTAGCGGGAGGGGACGAGCAGTTCTTC
TRBV9	TRBJ1-1	NA	few	CASSVRPGLGSGNTEAFF	TGTGCCAGCAGCGTACGACCGGGTTTGGGAAGCGGGAACACTGAAGCTTTCTTT
TRBV2	TRBJ2-2	NA	NA	CASRRQIIAGELFF	TGTGCCAGCAGGAGACAAATAATCGCCGGGGAGCTGTTTTTT
TRBV18	TRBJ1-6	TRBD1	NA	CASSTGTGGSSPLHF	TGTGCCAGCTCAACCGGGACAGGGGGGAGCTCACCCCTCCACTTT
TRBV7-2	TRBJ2-7	NA	NA	CASSLVGGRAHEQYF	TGTGCCAGCAGCTTAGTAGGAGGTAGGGCCCACGAGCAGTACTTC
TRBV6-2/TRBV6-3	TRBJ2-2	NA	once	CASSSPGRTGELFF	TGTGCCAGCAGTTCGCCGGGGCGGACCGGGGAGCTGTTTTTT
TRBV6-6	TRBJ2-2	TRBD1	once	CASSDRGGNTGELFF	TGTGCCAGCAGTGACAGGGGCGGGAACACCGGGGAGCTGTTTTTT
TRBV7-9	TRBJ2-5	NA	NA	CASSARVETQYF	TGTGCCAGCAGCGCCAGGGTAGAGACCCAGTACTTC
TRBV6-1	TRBJ1-3	NA	once	CASSDGVSGNTIYF	TGTGCCAGCAGTGACGGTGTATCTGGAAACACCATATATTTT
TRBV29-1	TRBJ1-1	TRBD1	once	CSVGTGGSTEAFF	TGCAGCGTTGGGACAGGGGGAAGCACTGAAGCTTTCTTT
TRBV5-1	TRBJ2-2	TRBD2	NA	CASSLGRDAGELFF	TGCGCCAGCAGCTTAGGGAGGGACGCCGGGGAGCTGTTTTTT
TRBV19	TRBJ2-3	TRBD2	NA	CASSIEKRGGWADTQYF	TGTGCCAGTAGTATAGAGAAGCGGGGGGGCTGGGCAGATACGCAGTATTTT
TRBV3-1/TRBV3-2	TRBJ1-6	NA	NA	CASSNYRQAYNSPLHF	TGTGCCAGCAGCAACTATAGACAGGCCTATAATTCACCCCTCCACTTT
TRBV7-2	TRBJ1-6	NA	NA	CASSLGVWGSPLHF	TGTGCCAGCAGCTTAGGGGTCTGGGGATCACCCCTCCACTTT
TRBV20-1	TRBJ1-3	NA	NA	CSARVGDTIYF	TGCAGTGCTAGGGTCGGGGACACCATATATTTT
TRBV29-1	TRBJ2-3	NA	NA	CSVVGRDPRTFNTDTQYF	TGCAGCGTTGTGGGGCGGGACCCCCGCACGTTCAACACAGATACGCAGTATTTT
TRBV2	TRBJ1-6	TRBD1	NA	CASRVSGQGAYSPLHF	TGTGCCAGCAGGGTCTCGGGACAGGGGGCGTATTCACCCCTCCACTTT
TRBV29-1	TRBJ2-3	TRBD2	NA	CSAVTSGGATDTQYF	TGCAGCGCCGTGACTAGCGGGGGAGCCACAGATACGCAGTATTTT
TRBV7-9	TRBJ1-1	NA	NA	CASSPLGGWNTEAFF	TGTGCCAGCAGCCCCTTGGGGGGATGGAACACTGAAGCTTTCTTT
TRBV12-3/TRBV12-4	TRBJ1-2	NA	once	CASSTDGLYGYTF	TGTGCCAGCAGTACGGACGGTCTCTATGGCTACACCTTC
TRBV27	TRBJ1-2	TRBD1	few	CASSPPPGTGKLEGYTF	TGTGCCAGCAGTCCACCCCCCGGGACAGGGAAGTTGGAGGGCTACACCTTC
TRBV9	TRBJ2-7	NA	NA	CASSVVGFSYEQYF	TGTGCCAGCAGCGTAGTCGGGTTCTCCTACGAGCAGTACTTC
TRBV6-5	TRBJ1-2	NA	NA	CASSYEAQGQGGYTF	TGTGCCAGCAGTTACGAGGCCCAAGGTCAGGGTGGCTACACCTTC
TRBV27	TRBJ1-2	NA	NA	CASSLSASNYGYTF	TGTGCCAGCAGTTTAAGCGCTTCTAACTATGGCTACACCTTC
TRBV5-6	TRBJ1-3	NA	NA	CASSPPGTLGNTIYF	TGTGCCAGCAGCCCGCCCGGGACACTTGGAAACACCATATATTTT
TRBV9	TRBJ1-2	NA	NA	CASSPRRGNYGYTF	TGTGCCAGCAGCCCCCGAAGGGGGAACTATGGCTACACCTTC
TRBV7-3	TRBJ1-2	NA	NA	CASSPRRGLSSGYTF	TGTGCCAGCAGCCCCCGGCGGGGGTTAAGCTCGGGCTACACCTTC
TRBV7-2	TRBJ1-5	NA	NA	CASSLIPSSNQPQHF	TGTGCCAGCAGCTTAATACCGAGCAGCAATCAGCCCCAGCATTTT